The 5 T cell receptor beta chains reported below all come from one sample, sequenced in a study of breast tumors, draining lymph nodes, adjacent tissues. The lymph nodes were axillary draining lymph nodes from breast cancer patients. TCRdb analysed the multiplex PCR reads with MiXCR anew, one entry per CDR3 protein. The sample consists of 100,000 or so distinct CDR3 sequences, 21% of them appearing once. Sequenced material: axillary lymph node tissue. All receptors come from a female donor with breast cancer. Some clones in this sample may be carry-over from other donors' samples.

The gene calls are TRBV5-5 and TRBJ2-2; the match to TRBD2 covers 11 bases. Germline V gene data show CDR1 as SGHKS and CDR2 as YYEKEE (reference sequence). With V trimmed by 0 bases and J by 5 bases, 9 bases remained unmatched. This CDR3 contains 18 residues. DNA for the CDR3: TGTGCCAGCAGCTTGGTATGGCTAGCGGGAGGAAGGACCGGGGAGCTGTTTTTT. It specifies CASSLVWLAGGRTGELFF.

About this clonotype: This may come from a read error, since a much larger clone is one base off. The chain employs TRBV2 and TRBJ1-5; D gene unclear. Germline CDR1 is SNHLY and CDR2 is FYNNEI. The CDR3 loop spans 12 amino acids. V was cut by 5 bases and J by 12 bases, with 14 bases left in between. The chain's CDR3 is CASSIRESRQHF. The DNA of the CDR3 is TGTGCCAGCAGTATCCGGGAGTCACGCCAGCATTTT.

A few counts support this clonotype. Germline and junction disagree at one end, which may indicate a read error. The chain carries TRBV4-1 and TRBJ2-3; 14 bases match TRBD2. Per germline, CDR1 MGHRA and CDR2 YSYEKL. CDR3 length: 19 residues. The CDR3 DNA is TGCGGCAGCAGCCAAGATCCCATGACTAGCGGGAGGGCCGGAGATATGCAGTATTTT. Encoded protein: CGSSQDPMTSGRAGDMQYF.

This clonotype was recorded at least ten times. The J gene is TRBJ2-1, the V gene TRBV7-8; no firm D call. The CDR3 extends over 15 amino acids. The germline V and J ends were trimmed by 3 bases and 0 bases, with 9 bases remaining between them. Germline V gene lookup returns CDR1 SGHVS and CDR2 FQNEAQ. This CDR3 reads CASSFWRISYNEQFF. CDR3 coding DNA: TGTGCCAGCAGCTTCTGGCGGATCTCCTACAATGAGCAGTTCTTC.

This clonotype was observed at least ten times. The chain carries TRBV5-6 and TRBJ1-4; no clear D. This CDR3 has 14 amino acids. V lost 4 bases to trimming and J lost 3 bases, with 10 bases between them. Germline-derived CDR1 and CDR2 are SGHDT and YYEEEE. CDR3 amino acids: CASSNHGANEKLFF. In nucleotides, the CDR3 is TGTGCCAGCAGCAATCACGGAGCTAATGAAAAACTGTTTTTT.